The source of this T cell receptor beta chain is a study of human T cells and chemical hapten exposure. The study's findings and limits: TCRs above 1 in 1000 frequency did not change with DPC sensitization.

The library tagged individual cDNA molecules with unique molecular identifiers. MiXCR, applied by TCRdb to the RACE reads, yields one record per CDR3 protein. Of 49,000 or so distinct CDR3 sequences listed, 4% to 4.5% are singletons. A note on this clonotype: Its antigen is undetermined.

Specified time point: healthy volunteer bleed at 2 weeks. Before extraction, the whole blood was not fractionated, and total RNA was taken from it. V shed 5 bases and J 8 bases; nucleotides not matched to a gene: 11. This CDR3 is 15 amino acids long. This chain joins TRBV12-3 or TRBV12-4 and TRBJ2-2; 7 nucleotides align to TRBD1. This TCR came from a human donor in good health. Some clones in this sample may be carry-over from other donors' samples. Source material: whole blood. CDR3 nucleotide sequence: TGTGCCAGCAGTCCGTTGACAGGGACGTTTGGGGAGCTGTTTTTT. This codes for CASSPLTGTFGELFF.